The source of this T cell receptor (beta chain) is a study of blood T cell repertoires in COVID-19. Study-level background: Nucleic acid was either cDNA or gDNA, and it came from T cells, B-cell-depleted T cells, or PBMCs.

Across over 20 US areas, participants ranged in age from 18 to 89 years. Assignments of participants to cohorts depended upon their own reported clinical history. The CDR3 covers 15 residues. Trimming pared 4 bases from V and 3 bases from J, leaving 15 bases between. From germline, CDR1 is LGHDT and CDR2 YNNKEL (reference sequence). Methods used by the authors: Amplifying reference gene primers gave estimates of nucleated cell counts. Method: immunoSEQ multiplex PCR; TCRdb's copy keeps in-frame clones and lacks some. The V and J calls and clone size come from that table; D and trimming were worked out from the DNA. There are under 250,000 clones in the sample; approximately 81% occur only once, and around 9.3% lies in the top ten.

This TCR came from a woman in her forties or fifties with acute COVID-19. Material for sequencing was PBMCs or T cells enriched from blood (not recorded which). This chain uses TRBV3-1 (or the pseudogene TRBV3-2) with TRBJ1-2; the D gene is possibly TRBD1 (6 bases). The CDR3 DNA follows: TGTGCCAGCAGCCCAAATTGGGGGCGCGACTATGGCTACACCTTC. Encoded protein: CASSPNWGRDYGYTF.